The clone carrying this TCR beta chain was observed a few times. Using immunoSEQ multiplex PCR, the repertoire was profiled, and TCRdb retains in-frame clones only, with some absent. The sample holds over 150,000 clones; roughly 85% are singletons and the top ten take 7% to 10%. This sample is drawn from a study of blood T cell repertoires in COVID-19. The source material was peripheral blood. This TCR derives from a woman aged 55-69 years with COVID-19, enrolled during active disease.

CDR3 protein: CASSPDRLAKNIQYF. CDR3 in DNA: TGTGCCAGCTCACCCGACAGGCTAGCCAAAAACATTCAGTACTTC. The chain is built from TRBV18 and TRBJ2-4; a possible D gene is TRBD1 (6 bases). The germline V gene has CDR1 KGHSH and CDR2 LQKENI. Trimming shortened V by 3 bases and J by 0 bases, and 9 bases separated the two germline ends. CDR3 length: 15 residues.